This TCR beta chain was captured by sequencing in a study of T-cell reconstitution after alpha-beta-depleted transplantation in children. The CDR3 consists of 15 residues. The germline V gene encodes CDR1 SQVTM and CDR2 ANQGSEA. J was trimmed by 0 bases and V by 1 base; bases with no gene match: 3. Unique molecular identifiers tagged the TCRbeta library. TCRdb reprocessed the PCR reads with MiXCR, giving one entry per CDR3 protein. The sample holds about 460,000 distinct CDR3 sequences, around an eighth seen once. This clonotype was detected only a few times. The chain carries TRBV29-1 and TRBJ2-7; TRBD2 matches 10 bases. This receptor was obtained from a human donor who donated a stem cell graft to a child with combined immunodeficiency. The sequences come from PBMCs from the stem cell graft donor, collected from the stem cell graft. The CDR3 sequence: CSVEGPSGSSYEQYF. As DNA, the CDR3 is TGCAGCGTTGAAGGGCCTAGCGGGAGCTCCTACGAGCAGTACTTC.